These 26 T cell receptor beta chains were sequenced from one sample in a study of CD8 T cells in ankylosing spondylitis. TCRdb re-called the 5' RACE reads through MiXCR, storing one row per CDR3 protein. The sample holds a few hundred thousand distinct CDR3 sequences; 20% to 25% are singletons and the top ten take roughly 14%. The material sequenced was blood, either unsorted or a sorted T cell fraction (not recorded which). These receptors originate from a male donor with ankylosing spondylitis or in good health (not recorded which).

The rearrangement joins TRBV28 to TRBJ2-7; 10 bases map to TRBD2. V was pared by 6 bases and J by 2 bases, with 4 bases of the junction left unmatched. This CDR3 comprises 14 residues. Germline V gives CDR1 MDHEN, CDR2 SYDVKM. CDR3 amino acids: CASRLAGETYEQYF. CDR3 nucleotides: TGTGCCAGCAGGCTAGCGGGGGAGACCTACGAGCAGTACTTC.

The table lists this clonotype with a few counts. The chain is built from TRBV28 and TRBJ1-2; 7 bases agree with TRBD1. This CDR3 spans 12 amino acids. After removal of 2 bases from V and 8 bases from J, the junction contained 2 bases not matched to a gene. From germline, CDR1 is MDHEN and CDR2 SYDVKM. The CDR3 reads CASSLGQVGYTF. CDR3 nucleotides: TGTGCCAGCAGTTTAGGACAGGTCGGCTACACCTTC.

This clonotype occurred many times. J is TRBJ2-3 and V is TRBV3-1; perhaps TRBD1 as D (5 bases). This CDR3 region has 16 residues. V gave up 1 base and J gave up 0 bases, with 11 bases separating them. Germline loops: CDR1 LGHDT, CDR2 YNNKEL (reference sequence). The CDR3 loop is CASSQGTPTSTDTQYF. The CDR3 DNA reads TGTGCCAGCAGCCAAGGGACACCAACTAGCACAGATACGCAGTATTTT.

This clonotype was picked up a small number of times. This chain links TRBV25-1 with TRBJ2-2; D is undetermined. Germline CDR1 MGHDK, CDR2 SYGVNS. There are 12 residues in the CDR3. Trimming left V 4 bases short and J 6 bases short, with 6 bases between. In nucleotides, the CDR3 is TGTGCCAGCAGTGCTCGGGCCGGGGAGCTGTTTTTT. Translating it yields CASSARAGELFF. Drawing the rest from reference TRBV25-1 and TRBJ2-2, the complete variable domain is EADIYQTPRYLVIGTGKKITLECSQTMGHDKMYWYQQDPGMELHLIHYSYGVNSTEKGDLSSESTVSRIRTEHFPLTLESARPSHTSQYLCASSARAGELFFGEGSRLTVL.

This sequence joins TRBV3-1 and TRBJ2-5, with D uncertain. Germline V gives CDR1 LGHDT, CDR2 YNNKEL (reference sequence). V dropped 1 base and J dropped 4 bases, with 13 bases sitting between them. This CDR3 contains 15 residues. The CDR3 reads CASSQVGDVGETQYF. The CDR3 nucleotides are TGTGCCAGCAGCCAAGTCGGTGATGTAGGAGAGACCCAGTACTTC.

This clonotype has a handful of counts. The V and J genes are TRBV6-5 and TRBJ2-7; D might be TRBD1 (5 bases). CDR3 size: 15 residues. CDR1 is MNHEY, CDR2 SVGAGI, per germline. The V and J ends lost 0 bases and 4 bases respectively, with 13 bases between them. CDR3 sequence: CASSYSRTTYYEQYF. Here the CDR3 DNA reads TGTGCCAGCAGTTACTCTAGGACAACCTATTACGAGCAGTACTTC.

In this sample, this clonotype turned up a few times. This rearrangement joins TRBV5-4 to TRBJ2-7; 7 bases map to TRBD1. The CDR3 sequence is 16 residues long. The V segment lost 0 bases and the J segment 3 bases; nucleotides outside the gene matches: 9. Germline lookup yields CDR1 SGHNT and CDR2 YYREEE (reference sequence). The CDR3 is CASSLGEGATRYEQYF. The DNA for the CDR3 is TGTGCCAGCAGCTTGGGAGAGGGGGCCACGCGCTACGAGCAGTACTTC.

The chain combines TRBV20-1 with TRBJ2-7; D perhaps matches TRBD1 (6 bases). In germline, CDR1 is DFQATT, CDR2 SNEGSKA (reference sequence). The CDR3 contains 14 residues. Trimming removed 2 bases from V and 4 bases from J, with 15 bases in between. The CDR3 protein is CSARLLVGAYEQYF. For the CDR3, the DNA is TGCAGTGCTAGACTGTTGGTGGGGGCTTACGAGCAGTACTTC.

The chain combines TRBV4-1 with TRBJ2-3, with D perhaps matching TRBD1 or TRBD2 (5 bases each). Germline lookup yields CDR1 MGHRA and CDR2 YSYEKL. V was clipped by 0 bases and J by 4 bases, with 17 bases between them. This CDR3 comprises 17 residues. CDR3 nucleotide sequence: TGCGCCAGCAGCCAAGAACCCGGGGCCTATACTCCAGATACGCAGTATTTT. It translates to CASSQEPGAYTPDTQYF.

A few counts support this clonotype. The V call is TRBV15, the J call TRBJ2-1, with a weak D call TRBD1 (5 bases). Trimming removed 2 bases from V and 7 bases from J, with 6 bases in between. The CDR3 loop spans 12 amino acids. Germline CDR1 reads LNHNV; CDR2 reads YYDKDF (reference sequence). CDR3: CATSRWTNEQFF. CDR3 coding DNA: TGTGCCACCAGCAGATGGACAAATGAGCAGTTCTTC.

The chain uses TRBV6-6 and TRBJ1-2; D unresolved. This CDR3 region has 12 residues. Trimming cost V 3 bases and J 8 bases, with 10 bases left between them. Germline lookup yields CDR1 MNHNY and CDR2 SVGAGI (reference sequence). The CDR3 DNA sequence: TGTGCCAGCAGTTATAACCCGGAGGGCTACACCTTC. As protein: CASSYNPEGYTF.

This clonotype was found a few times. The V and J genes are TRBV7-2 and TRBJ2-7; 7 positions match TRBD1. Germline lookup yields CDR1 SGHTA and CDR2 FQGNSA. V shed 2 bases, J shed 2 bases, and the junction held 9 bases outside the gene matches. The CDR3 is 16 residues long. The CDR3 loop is CASSLTPGTAAYEQYF. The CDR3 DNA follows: TGTGCCAGCAGCTTAACCCCAGGGACAGCCGCCTACGAGCAGTACTTC. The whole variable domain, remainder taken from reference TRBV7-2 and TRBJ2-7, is GAGVSQSPSNKVTEKGKDVELRCDPISGHTALYWYRQSLGQGLEFLIYFQGNSAPDKSGLPSDRFSAERTGGSVSTLTIQRTQQEDSAVYLCASSLTPGTAAYEQYFGPGTRLTVT.

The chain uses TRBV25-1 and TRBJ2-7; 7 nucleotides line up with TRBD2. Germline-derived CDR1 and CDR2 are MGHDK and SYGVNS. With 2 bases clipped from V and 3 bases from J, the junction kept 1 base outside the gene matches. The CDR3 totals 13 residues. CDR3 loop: CASSERGSYEQYF. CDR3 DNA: TGTGCCAGCAGTGAACGCGGGAGCTACGAGCAGTACTTC.

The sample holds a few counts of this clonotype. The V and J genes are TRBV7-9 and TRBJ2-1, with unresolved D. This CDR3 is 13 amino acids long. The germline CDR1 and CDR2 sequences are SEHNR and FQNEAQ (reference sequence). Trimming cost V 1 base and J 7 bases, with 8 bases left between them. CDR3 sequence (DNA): TGTGCCAGCAGCTTAGGGGCAGAGAATGAGCAGTTCTTC. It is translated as CASSLGAENEQFF.

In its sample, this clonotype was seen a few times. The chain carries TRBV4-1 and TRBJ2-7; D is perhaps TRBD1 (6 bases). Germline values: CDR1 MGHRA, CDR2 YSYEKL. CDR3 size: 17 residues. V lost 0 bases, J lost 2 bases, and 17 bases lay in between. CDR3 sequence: CASSQDPGQGRAYEQYF. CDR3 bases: TGCGCCAGCAGCCAAGATCCCGGGCAGGGGCGAGCCTACGAGCAGTACTTC.

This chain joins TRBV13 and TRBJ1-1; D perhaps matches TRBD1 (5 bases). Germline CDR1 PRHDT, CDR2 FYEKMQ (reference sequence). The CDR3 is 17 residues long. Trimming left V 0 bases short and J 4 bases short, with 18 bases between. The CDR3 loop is CASSLGFTGGGSTEAFF. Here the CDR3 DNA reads TGTGCCAGCAGCTTAGGCTTTACCGGCGGGGGGAGCACTGAAGCTTTCTTT. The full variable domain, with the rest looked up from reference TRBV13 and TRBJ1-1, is AAGVIQSPRHLIKEKRETATLKCYPIPRHDTVYWYQQGPGQDPQFLISFYEKMQSDKGSIPDRFSAQQFSDYHSELNMSSLELGDSALYFCASSLGFTGGGSTEAFFGQGTRLTVV.

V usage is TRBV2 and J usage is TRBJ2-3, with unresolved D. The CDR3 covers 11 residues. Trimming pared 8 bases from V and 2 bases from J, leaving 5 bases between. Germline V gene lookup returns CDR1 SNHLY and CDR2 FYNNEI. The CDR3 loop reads CASGNTDTQYF. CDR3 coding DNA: TGTGCCAGCGGTAACACAGATACGCAGTATTTT.

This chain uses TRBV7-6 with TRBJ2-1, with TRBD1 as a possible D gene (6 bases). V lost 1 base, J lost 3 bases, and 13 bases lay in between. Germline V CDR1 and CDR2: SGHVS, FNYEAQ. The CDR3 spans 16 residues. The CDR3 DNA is TGTGCCAGCAGCTTAGAGGACGAGGGGGACTACAATGAGCAGTTCTTC. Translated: CASSLEDEGDYNEQFF. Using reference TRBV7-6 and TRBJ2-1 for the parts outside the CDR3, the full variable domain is GAGVSQSPRYKVTKRGQDVALRCDPISGHVSLYWYRQALGQGPEFLTYFNYEAQQDKSGLPNDRFSAERPEGSISTLTIQRTEQRDSAMYRCASSLEDEGDYNEQFFGPGTRLTVL.

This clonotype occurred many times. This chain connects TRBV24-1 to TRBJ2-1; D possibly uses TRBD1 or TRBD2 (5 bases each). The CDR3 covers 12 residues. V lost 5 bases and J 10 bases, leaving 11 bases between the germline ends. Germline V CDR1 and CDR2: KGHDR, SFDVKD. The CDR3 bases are TGTGCCACCAGTGTTGGGTGGGGGGAGCAGTTCTTC. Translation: CATSVGWGEQFF.

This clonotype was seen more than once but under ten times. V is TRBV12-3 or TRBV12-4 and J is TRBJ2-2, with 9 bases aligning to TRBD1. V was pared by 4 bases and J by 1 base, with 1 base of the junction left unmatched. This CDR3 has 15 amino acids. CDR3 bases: TGTGCCAGCAGTTCGGACAGGGGGAACACCGGGGAGCTGTTTTTT. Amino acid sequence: CASSSDRGNTGELFF.

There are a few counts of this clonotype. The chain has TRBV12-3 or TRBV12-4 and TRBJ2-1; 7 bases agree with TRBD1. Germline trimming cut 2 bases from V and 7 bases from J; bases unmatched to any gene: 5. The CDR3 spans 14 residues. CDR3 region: CASSLPTGFNEQFF. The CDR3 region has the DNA TGTGCCAGCAGTTTACCGACAGGGTTTAATGAGCAGTTCTTC.

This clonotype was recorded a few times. This CDR3 is CSATGLAKNIQYF. The CDR3 bases are TGCAGTGCTACGGGACTAGCCAAAAACATTCAGTACTTC. The chain has TRBV20-1 and TRBJ2-4; D is possibly TRBD2 (6 bases). Germline V CDR1 and CDR2: DFQATT, SNEGSKA (reference sequence). Trimming removed 4 bases at V and 0 bases at J, with 7 bases between. The CDR3 contains 13 residues.

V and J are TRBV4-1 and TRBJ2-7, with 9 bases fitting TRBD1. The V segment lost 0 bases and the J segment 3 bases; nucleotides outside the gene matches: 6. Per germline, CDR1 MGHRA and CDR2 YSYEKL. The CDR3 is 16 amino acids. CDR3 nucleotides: TGCGCCAGCAGCCAAGACACCGGGACAGGGATCTACGAGCAGTACTTC. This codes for CASSQDTGTGIYEQYF.

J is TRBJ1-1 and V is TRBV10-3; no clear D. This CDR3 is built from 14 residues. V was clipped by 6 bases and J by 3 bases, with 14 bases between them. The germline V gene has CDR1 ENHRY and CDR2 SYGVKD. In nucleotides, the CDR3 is TGTGCCATCAGGGCCGAGAGTCGATACACTGAAGCTTTCTTT. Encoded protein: CAIRAESRYTEAFF.

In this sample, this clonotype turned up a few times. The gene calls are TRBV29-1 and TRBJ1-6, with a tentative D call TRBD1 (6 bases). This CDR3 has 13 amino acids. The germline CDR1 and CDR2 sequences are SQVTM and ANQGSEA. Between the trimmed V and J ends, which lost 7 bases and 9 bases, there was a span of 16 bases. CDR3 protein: CSGVGQGISPLHF. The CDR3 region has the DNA TGCAGCGGTGTCGGTCAGGGGATTTCACCCCTCCACTTT.

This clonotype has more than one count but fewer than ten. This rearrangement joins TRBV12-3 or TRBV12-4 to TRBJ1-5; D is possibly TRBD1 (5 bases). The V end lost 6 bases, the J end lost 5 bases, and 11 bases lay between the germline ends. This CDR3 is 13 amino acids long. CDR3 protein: CASSPTGYQPQHF. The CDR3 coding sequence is TGTGCCAGCAGCCCTACAGGTTATCAGCCCCAGCATTTT.